This T cell receptor beta chain was profiled in a study of tumor-infiltrating lymphocytes in primary liver carcinoma. Overall study findings and caveats: A significantly higher top-250-clone fraction was recorded for tumors than for blood (p = 0.039).

In regard to this clonotype: Antigen unknown.

The CDR3 extends over 14 amino acids. The V end was cut by 0 bases, the J end by 4 bases, with 10 bases between. CDR1 SGHTA and CDR2 FQGNSA come from the germline V gene. The researchers produced TCR beta cDNA from 500 to 550 ng total RNA with a constant-region primer. Amplification in three nested multiplex PCR rounds with slightly modified ARM-PCR gave rise to TCR beta libraries. A C-beta reverse primer and TRBV1-TRBV30 forward primers served in each of the first two PCR rounds, at around 10 cycles apiece. Each CDR3 protein is one row after TCRdb ran MiXCR on the multiplex PCR reads. The sample gives fewer than 75,000 distinct CDR3 sequences, roughly 70% of which show up once; roughly 60% is in the top ten. Investigators took RNA and DNA out together from 20-30 mg of unsorted bulk tissue.

V and J are TRBV7-2 and TRBJ2-7; D is possibly TRBD1 (6 bases). The sequenced material came from liver tumor tissue from sampling region 2. Stated subset: tumor region T2, inferior pole. This receptor was identified in a man aged 35-49 years with primary liver carcinoma and hepatitis B virus infection. CDR3 DNA sequence: TGTGCCAGCAGCTTAGCACTGGACAGTTACGAGCAGTACTTC. Its protein product is CASSLALDSYEQYF.